The source of this TCR beta chain is a study of response to subunit inactivated influenza vaccine. Study-wide findings and caveats: Few new T cells, the authors suggested, are recruited by each seasonal influenza vaccination.

A remark on this clonotype: The antigen is not known.

Trimming removed 0 bases from V and 13 bases from J, with 15 bases in between. CDR3 length: 12 amino acids. Germline values: CDR1 GTSNPN, CDR2 SVGIG (reference sequence). TCRdb reanalysed the RT-PCR reads using MiXCR and keeps one entry per CDR3 protein. The repertoire holds about 520,000 distinct CDR3 sequences, with roughly 9.8% as singletons. This clonotype was obtained from a man aged 50 to 60 who received an inactivated influenza vaccine. The sequencing here drew on PBMCs from blood, taken 40 to 50 days after vaccination. This chain uses TRBV30 with TRBJ2-5, with unresolved D. The CDR3 DNA is TGTGCCTGGAGTGTAGCGAGCCCCACGCGGTACTTC. Translated: CAWSVASPTRYF.